This T cell receptor (beta chain) derives from a study of T cells in Graves' hyperthyroidism and ophthalmopathy. Many counts were recorded for this clonotype. Its antigen is not known. The CDR3 has 14 residues. Germline lookup yields CDR1 SQVTM and CDR2 ANQGSEA. Trimming took off 4 bases at V and 6 bases at J, with 15 bases between the two ends. General study findings and limits: A 13 V-J model separated ophthalmopathy from stable hyperthyroidism. The model made its ophthalmopathy prediction, and onset followed a median about 6 months later. Most thyroid clonotypes expanded above 0.001 appeared in blood too.

Amplified regions were TCR beta CDR3 sequences from RNA transcripts. A set of HTBI primers served as the primers for a first-round RT-PCR of the TCR CDR3. Each CDR3 protein is one row after TCRdb ran MiXCR on the multiplex PCR reads. The sample contains a few hundred thousand distinct CDR3 sequences, about a sixth of which appear only once. The chain is built from TRBV29-1 and TRBJ2-2; a weak D match, TRBD2 (6 bases). The clonotype was recovered from a woman between 35 and 50 years old with Graves' ophthalmopathy. The material sequenced was blood. CDR3 coding DNA: TGCAGCGTTGCTCATAGCGGTCAAGCCGGGGAGCTGTTTTTT. Protein: CSVAHSGQAGELFF.